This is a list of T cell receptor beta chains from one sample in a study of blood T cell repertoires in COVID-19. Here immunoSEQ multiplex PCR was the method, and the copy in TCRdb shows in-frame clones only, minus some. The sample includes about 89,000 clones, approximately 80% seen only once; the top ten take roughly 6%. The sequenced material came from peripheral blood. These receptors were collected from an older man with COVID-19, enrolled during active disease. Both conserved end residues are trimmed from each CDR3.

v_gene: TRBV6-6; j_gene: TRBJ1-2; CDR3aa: ASSPQGNYGYT
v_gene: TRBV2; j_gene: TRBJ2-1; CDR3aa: ASSGTALKGEQF
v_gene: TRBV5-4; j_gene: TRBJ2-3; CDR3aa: ASSLREGPQDTQY
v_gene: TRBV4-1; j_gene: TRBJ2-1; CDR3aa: ASSQRQGSNEQF
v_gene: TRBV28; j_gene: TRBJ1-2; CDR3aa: ASSSGTVRYT
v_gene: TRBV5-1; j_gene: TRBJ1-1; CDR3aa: ASSPVTYTEAF
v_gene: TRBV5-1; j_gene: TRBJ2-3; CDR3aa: ASHSGSTDTQY
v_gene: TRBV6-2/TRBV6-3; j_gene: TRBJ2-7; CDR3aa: ASSGRGLAESYEQY
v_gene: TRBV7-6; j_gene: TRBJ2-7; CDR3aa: ASSLNSGSGYEQY
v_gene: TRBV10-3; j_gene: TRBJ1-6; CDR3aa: AISSGQGNSPLH
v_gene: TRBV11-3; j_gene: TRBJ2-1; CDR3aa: ASSLALPGGNEQF
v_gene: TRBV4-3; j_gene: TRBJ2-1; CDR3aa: ASSQGHSYNEQF
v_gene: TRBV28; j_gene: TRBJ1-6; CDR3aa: ASSFYSGAGSNSPLH
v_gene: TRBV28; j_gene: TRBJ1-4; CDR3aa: ASSWTGEREKLF
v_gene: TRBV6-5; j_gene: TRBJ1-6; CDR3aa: ASRSGTGGNSPLH
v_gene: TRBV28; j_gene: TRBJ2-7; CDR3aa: ASSIHYEQY
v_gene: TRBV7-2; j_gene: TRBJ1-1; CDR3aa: ASSLTPRGFTEAF
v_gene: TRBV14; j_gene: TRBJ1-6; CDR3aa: ASSQRVYRGWYSPLH
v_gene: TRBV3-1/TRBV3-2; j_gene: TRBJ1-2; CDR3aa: ASSQDSTSQGFYGYT
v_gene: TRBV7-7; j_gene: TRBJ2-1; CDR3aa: ASSLGQDRTNEQF
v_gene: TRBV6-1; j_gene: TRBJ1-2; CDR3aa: ASSENGSGVGYT
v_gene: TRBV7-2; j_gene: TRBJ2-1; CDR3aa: ASSAYSGGEQF
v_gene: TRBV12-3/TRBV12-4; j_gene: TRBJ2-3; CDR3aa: ASSPGTSRY
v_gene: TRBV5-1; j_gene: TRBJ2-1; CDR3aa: ASSGNFRDSAF
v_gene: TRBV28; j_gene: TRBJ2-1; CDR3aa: ASSLSGQGPNEQF
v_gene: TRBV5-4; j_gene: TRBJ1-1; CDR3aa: ASSFLTGSMNTEAF
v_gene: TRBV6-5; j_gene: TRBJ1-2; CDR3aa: ASSYKSLNYGYT
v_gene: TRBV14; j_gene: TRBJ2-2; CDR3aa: ASSLSRAGTGELF
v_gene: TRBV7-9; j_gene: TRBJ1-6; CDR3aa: ASSLSGGMSNSPLH
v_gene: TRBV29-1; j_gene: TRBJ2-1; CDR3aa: SGLVAHNEQF
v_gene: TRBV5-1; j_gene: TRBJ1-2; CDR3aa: ASNLGDNSGYT
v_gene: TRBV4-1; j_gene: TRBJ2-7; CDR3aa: ASSQEWSRAGGRYEQY
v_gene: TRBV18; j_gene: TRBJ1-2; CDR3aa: ASSPRRDQEGYT
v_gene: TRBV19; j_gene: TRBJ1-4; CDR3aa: ASSIRRQGNEKLF
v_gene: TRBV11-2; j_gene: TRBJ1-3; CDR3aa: ASSLNGFSSGNTIY
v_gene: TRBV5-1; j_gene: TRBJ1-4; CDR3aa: ASSPGWGATNEKLF
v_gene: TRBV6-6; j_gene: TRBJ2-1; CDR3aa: ASSYSAEQF
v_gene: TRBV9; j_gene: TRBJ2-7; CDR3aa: ASSVGTSNPYEQY
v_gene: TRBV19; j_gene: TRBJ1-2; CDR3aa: ASSRDTRIGYT
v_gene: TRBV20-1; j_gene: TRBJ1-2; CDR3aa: SASAGTFFGRYT
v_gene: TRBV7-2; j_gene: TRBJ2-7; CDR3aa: ASSLVSGTATYEQY
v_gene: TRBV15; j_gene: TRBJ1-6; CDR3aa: ATSSAPTGLYNSPLH
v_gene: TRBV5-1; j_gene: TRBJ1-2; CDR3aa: ASSSQGYGYT
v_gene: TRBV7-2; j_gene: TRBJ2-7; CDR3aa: ASSLARDYEQY
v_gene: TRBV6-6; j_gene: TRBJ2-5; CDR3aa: ASKVPRGGGETQY
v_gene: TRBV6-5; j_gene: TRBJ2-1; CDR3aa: ASSSNYAIEQF
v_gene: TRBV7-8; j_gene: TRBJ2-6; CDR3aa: ASSGSGRGNGANVLT